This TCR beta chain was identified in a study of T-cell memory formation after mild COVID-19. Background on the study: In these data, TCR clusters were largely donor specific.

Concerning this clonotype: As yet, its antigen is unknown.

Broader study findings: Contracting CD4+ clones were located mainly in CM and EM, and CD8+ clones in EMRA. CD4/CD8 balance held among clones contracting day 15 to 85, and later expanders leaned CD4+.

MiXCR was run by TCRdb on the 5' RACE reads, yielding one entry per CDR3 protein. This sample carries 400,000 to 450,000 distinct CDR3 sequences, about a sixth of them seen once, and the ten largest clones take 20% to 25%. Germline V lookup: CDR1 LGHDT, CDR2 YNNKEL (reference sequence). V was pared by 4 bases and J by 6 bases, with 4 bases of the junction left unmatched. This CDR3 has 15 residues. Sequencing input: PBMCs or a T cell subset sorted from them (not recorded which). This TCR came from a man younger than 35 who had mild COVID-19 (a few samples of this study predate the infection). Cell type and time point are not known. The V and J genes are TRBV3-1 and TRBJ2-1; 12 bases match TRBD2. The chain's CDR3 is CASSPSGGGPNEQFF. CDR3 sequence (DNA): TGTGCCAGCAGCCCTAGCGGGGGGGGACCCAATGAGCAGTTCTTC.